These 22 T cell receptor beta chains came from one sample sequenced in a study of graft-versus-host responses after intestinal transplantation. Method: immunoSEQ multiplex PCR; TCRdb's copy keeps in-frame clones and lacks some. There are roughly 3,500 clones in the sample; about two thirds occur only once, and about 11% lies in the top ten. Lymphocytes (intraepithelial and lamina propria) were released by processing the graft tissue. Sequencing was performed on ileum tissue, taken around 1,000 days after intestinal transplantation. Receptors originate from a human patient who received an intestinal transplant, so some T cells may come from the graft donor.

This chain connects TRBV2 to TRBJ2-5; 7 nucleotides agree with TRBD1. Germline CDR1 SNHLY, CDR2 FYNNEI. The V segment lost 1 base and the J segment 2 bases; nucleotides outside the gene matches: 4. The CDR3 spans 15 residues. The CDR3 DNA follows: TGTGCCAGCAGTGAAGGAGGGACAGCTCAAGAGACCCAGTACTTC. As protein: CASSEGGTAQETQYF.

Worth noting for this clone: This sample includes further DNA sequences coding for the same CDR3. The chain is built from TRBV9 and TRBJ2-3; D might be TRBD1 (6 bases). The CDR3 totals 13 residues. V lost 1 base, J lost 3 bases, and 6 bases lay in between. Germline loops: CDR1 SGDLS, CDR2 YYNGEE. The CDR3 loop reads CASSVQGTDTQYF. The CDR3 DNA is TGTGCCAGCAGCGTACAGGGGACAGATACGCAGTATTTT.

V is TRBV5-4 and J is TRBJ2-7; D is unresolved. This CDR3 has 15 amino acids. Trimming took off 3 bases at V and 0 bases at J, with 13 bases between the two ends. CDR1 is SGHNT, CDR2 YYREEE, per germline (reference sequence). The CDR3 protein is CASSWARTYSYEQYF. In DNA, the CDR3 is TGTGCCAGCAGCTGGGCGAGGACGTACTCCTACGAGCAGTACTTC.

This chain joins TRBV5-4 and TRBJ2-4, with 8 nucleotides matching TRBD2. The CDR3 length is 18 residues. Unmatched junction bases numbered 8, after V lost 0 bases and J lost 0 bases. Germline CDR1 SGHNT, CDR2 YYREEE (reference sequence). CDR3 DNA sequence: TGTGCCAGCAGCTTGGCCCTGGAGCGGGGGCTAGCCAAAAACATTCAGTACTTC. This gives the protein CASSLALERGLAKNIQYF.

This clone ranks as hyperexpanded. This sequence joins TRBV18 and TRBJ2-7; D gene uncertain. This CDR3 has 14 amino acids. Trimming took 3 bases from V and 0 from J, leaving 9 bases between them. CDR1 KGHSH and CDR2 LQKENI come from the germline V gene. The CDR3, as DNA: TGTGCCAGCTCACCGACTGATAGCTCCTACGAGCAGTACTTC. This sequence encodes CASSPTDSSYEQYF.

The chain uses TRBV6-5 and TRBJ2-6; no reliable D call. This CDR3 contains 16 residues. Looked up from germline, CDR1 is MNHEY and CDR2 is SVGAGI. The V and J ends lost 0 bases and 0 bases respectively, with 6 bases between them. The CDR3 bases are TGTGCCAGCAGTTACTCGAGCGCCTCTGGGGCCAACGTCCTGACTTTC. Protein sequence: CASSYSSASGANVLTF.

This chain joins TRBV5-4 and TRBJ1-6, with D possibly matching TRBD1 (6 bases). The length of the CDR3 is 16 residues. Looked up from germline, CDR1 is SGHNT and CDR2 is YYREEE (reference sequence). Deletions cut 4 bases from V and 7 bases from J, with 18 bases between. CDR3: CASSAGPDRKNSPLHF. The CDR3 region has the DNA TGTGCCAGCAGCGCCGGACCCGACAGGAAAAATTCACCCCTCCACTTT.

The V call is TRBV2, the J call TRBJ2-5, with TRBD2 matching 13 bases. V lost 3 bases to trimming and J lost 2 bases; unmatched junction nucleotides: 3. Germline CDR1 SNHLY, CDR2 FYNNEI. The CDR3 is 16 residues long. The CDR3, as DNA: TGTGCCAGCAGTGACGTACTAGCGGGGGGGCAAGAGACCCAGTACTTC. This gives the protein CASSDVLAGGQETQYF.

The chain uses TRBV10-3 and TRBJ1-5; no clear D gene. The V end was cut by 2 bases, the J end by 3 bases, with 11 bases between. This CDR3 has 15 residues. Looked up from germline, CDR1 is ENHRY and CDR2 is SYGVKD. In DNA, the CDR3 is TGTGCCATCAGTGAGGGGGAGGGCCTCAATCAGCCCCAGCATTTT. It yields the protein CAISEGEGLNQPQHF.

The rearrangement uses TRBV7-9 and TRBJ1-2; no definite D call. The CDR3 is made up of 15 amino acids. Trimming shortened V by 1 base and J by 4 bases, and 13 bases separated the two germline ends. Germline lookup yields CDR1 SEHNR and CDR2 FQNEAQ (reference sequence). The CDR3 loop reads CASSLEAGNIYGYTF. The DNA for the CDR3 is TGTGCCAGCAGCTTAGAGGCGGGGAACATCTATGGCTACACCTTC.

This chain connects TRBV19 to TRBJ1-5; 7 bases match TRBD1. The CDR3 consists of 16 residues. J gave up 0 bases and V 10 bases, and 12 bases lay outside the gene matches. Germline V lookup: CDR1 LNHDA, CDR2 SQIVND (reference sequence). The CDR3 DNA reads as TGTGCCACCGAACCCACTGGACAGGTTAGCAATCAGCCCCAGCATTTT. Translating it yields CATEPTGQVSNQPQHF.

The CDR3 sequence: CASRTPGGGTDTQYF. The DNA for the CDR3 is TGTGCCAGCAGGACCCCCGGGGGGGGCACAGATACGCAGTATTTT. This chain joins TRBV6-5 and TRBJ2-3, with TRBD2 matching 8 bases. Germline V gene data show CDR1 as MNHEY and CDR2 as SVGAGI. V trimming: 6 bases; J trimming: 1 base; junction bases outside the gene matches: 6. This CDR3 is 15 amino acids long.

The CDR3 here is CARPRSGEGLAGIAKNIQYF. In DNA form, the CDR3 reads TGTGCCAGGCCTCGGTCGGGAGAAGGACTAGCGGGTATAGCCAAAAACATTCAGTACTTC. The chain carries TRBV7-5 and TRBJ2-4; the table assigns TRBD2, which was not confirmed against the DNA. TRBV7-5 is noted as a pseudogene. CDR3 length equals 20 residues.

The rearrangement links TRBV19 to TRBJ2-5; 14 bases fit TRBD2. This CDR3 has 15 amino acids. V trimming: 4 bases; J trimming: 4 bases; junction bases outside the gene matches: 2. The germline V gene has CDR1 LNHDA and CDR2 SQIVND (reference sequence). The DNA for the CDR3 is TGTGCCAGTAGTACTGGACTAGCGGGAGGAGAGACCCAGTACTTC. As protein: CASSTGLAGGETQYF.

CDR3 in DNA: TGTGCCAGCTTGGGCGGGGGAACCTACGAGCAGTACTTC. It translates to CASLGGGTYEQYF. The chain employs TRBV6-6 and TRBJ2-7, with 7 bases lining up with TRBD2. Trimming took 8 bases from V and 2 from J; bases not matched to a gene: 6. CDR3 length: 13 amino acids. Per germline, CDR1 MNHNY and CDR2 SVGAGI (reference sequence).

This clone was seen a few times. The chain has TRBV10-1 and TRBJ2-1; the D gene is possibly TRBD1 (6 bases). Trimming removed 4 bases from V and 4 bases from J, with 8 bases in between. Per germline, CDR1 WNHNN and CDR2 SYGVQD (reference sequence). The CDR3 extends over 13 amino acids. CDR3 nucleotide sequence: TGCGCCAGCAGTGCCACAGGGTACAATGAGCAGTTCTTC. Translated: CASSATGYNEQFF.

This clone was counted a few times. The chain uses TRBV6-1 and TRBJ2-3; D is unresolved. Germline values: CDR1 MNHNS, CDR2 SASEGT. This CDR3 comprises 13 residues. The V and J ends lost 8 bases and 5 bases respectively, with 14 bases between them. This CDR3 is CASWLSGGDTQYF. As DNA, the CDR3 is TGTGCCAGCTGGTTGTCAGGTGGAGATACGCAGTATTTT.

The chain combines TRBV10-3 with TRBJ2-3; 11 bases line up with TRBD2. J gave up 4 bases and V 5 bases, and 5 bases lay outside the gene matches. The CDR3 runs 15 residues. From germline, CDR1 is ENHRY and CDR2 SYGVKD. The CDR3 DNA follows: TGTGCCATCAGTACTAGCGGGGGTGAGGCAGATACGCAGTATTTT. It codes for CAISTSGGEADTQYF.

The rearrangement joins TRBV15 to TRBJ1-2; 8 bases line up with TRBD1. This CDR3 is built from 15 residues. Germline CDR1 reads LNHNV; CDR2 reads YYDKDF (reference sequence). Trimming at V came to 4 bases and at J to 4 bases, leaving 8 bases not matched to a gene. The CDR3 DNA follows: TGTGCCACCAGCAAAGCGACAGGGGCCCGCTATGGCTACACCTTC. Its protein product is CATSKATGARYGYTF. The entire variable domain, with the rest obtained from reference TRBV15 and TRBJ1-2, is as follows: DAMVIQNPRYQVTQFGKPVTLSCSQTLNHNVMYWYQQKSSQAPKLLFHYYDKDFNNEADTPDNFQSRRPNTSFCFLDIRSPGLGDTAMYLCATSKATGARYGYTFGSGTRLTVV.

This chain joins TRBV19 and TRBJ2-1, with a tentative D call TRBD2 (6 bases). V lost 4 bases and J lost 3, with 7 bases in between. The CDR3 length is 13 residues. Germline lookup yields CDR1 LNHDA and CDR2 SQIVND (reference sequence). The CDR3 bases are TGTGCCAGTAGTAGGGGACTCTACAATGAGCAGTTCTTC. As protein: CASSRGLYNEQFF.

This clone was detected only once. J is TRBJ1-4 and V is TRBV6-4; TRBD1 matches 7 bases. The CDR3 runs 15 residues. V trimming: 6 bases; J trimming: 8 bases; junction bases outside the gene matches: 12. Germline lookup yields CDR1 MRHNA and CDR2 SNTAGT. DNA for the CDR3: TGTGCCAGCAGACCCCAGGGGGGCGCGGGGGAAAAACTGTTTTTT. Its translation: CASRPQGGAGEKLFF.

The V call is TRBV4-2, the J call TRBJ2-1, with D possibly TRBD2 on 7 matching bases. Germline V CDR1 and CDR2: LGHNA, YNFKEQ. This CDR3 has 18 amino acids. V lost 0 bases, J lost 0 bases, and 15 bases lay in between. In DNA, the CDR3 is TGTGCCAGCAGCCAAGAGTCGGGGGGCCTTAGCTCCTACAATGAGCAGTTCTTC. Translating gives CASSQESGGLSSYNEQFF.